A selection of T cell receptor beta chains follows, all from one sample in a study of neoadjuvant anti-PD-1 for oral cavity cancer. This table comes from immunoSEQ multiplex PCR, and its TCRdb copy is limited to in-frame clones, with some not included. The table records some 9,000 clones, 60% to 75% of them present only once. Here the sequenced sample was PBMCs, taken after nivolumab (anti-PD-1) treatment. The receptors stem from a person aged 40 to 85 with oral cavity squamous cell carcinoma. Both conserved end residues are part of each CDR3. The order of the fields is V gene, J gene, clone size, D gene, CDR3 length, CDR3 DNA, CDR3 protein. D genes are given only for firm matches. The listing skips clone size in some rows; elsewhere it reads once, few, many or a size class.

TRBV7-6	TRBJ2-1	once	NA	17	TGTGCCAGCAGCTCCTTTGAAGGGCCGAGCTCCTACAATGAGCAGTTCTTC	CASSSFEGPSSYNEQFF
TRBV19	TRBJ2-6	NA	NA	15	TGTGCCAGTAGTATGGTTGAGGCTGGGGCCAACGTCCTGACTTTC	CASSMVEAGANVLTF
TRBV25-1	TRBJ1-5	NA	NA	12	TGTGCCAGCAGCGTAGGCTCTCAGCCCCAGCATTTT	CASSVGSQPQHF
TRBV29-1	TRBJ2-1	once	NA	12	TGCAGCGTTCCAAAGGTTGGCAATGAGCAGTTCTTC	CSVPKVGNEQFF
TRBV6-6	TRBJ2-1	few	NA	14	TGTGCCAGCTCCACTAGCTCCAGGGACAATGAGCAGTTCTTC	CASSTSSRDNEQFF
TRBV5-1	TRBJ2-7	NA	NA	13	TGCGCCAGCAGCTCCCGGGAAAGATACGAGCAGTACTTC	CASSSRERYEQYF
TRBV19	TRBJ2-1	few	NA	12	TGTGCCAGCGGCTGGACTGTTAATGAGCAGTTCTTC	CASGWTVNEQFF
TRBV6-5	TRBJ2-2	NA	NA	14	TGTGCCAGCAGGGGGACTTACCACACCGGGGAGCTGTTTTTT	CASRGTYHTGELFF
TRBV7-2	TRBJ1-6	NA	NA	18	TGTGCCAGCAGCTTTTTGATTAGGGGGAGCTCCTATAATTCACCCCTCCACTTT	CASSFLIRGSSYNSPLHF
TRBV27	TRBJ2-7	once	TRBD1	17	TGTGCCAGCAGTTGGACAGGGGGCCCAAAAAGGACCTACGAGCAGTACTTC	CASSWTGGPKRTYEQYF
TRBV2	TRBJ2-3	few	TRBD2	18	TGTGCCAGCAGCGATTCGGGACTAGCGGGGGGGCGGAGAGATACGCAGTATTTT	CASSDSGLAGGRRDTQYF